Listed below are T cell receptor beta chains from one sample, sequenced in a study of cytomegalovirus exposure and HLA in healthy donors. The table came from immunoSEQ multiplex PCR; TCRdb's copy has only in-frame clones and leaves some out. Here the sample table reports about 130,000 clones. The sample comprised PBMCs. These receptors were collected from a woman in her thirties or forties in good health and CMV-seropositive. Each CDR3 is given with its conserved first and last residue. Each record gives: D gene, V gene, J gene, CDR3 protein, CDR3 DNA. A D gene is named only where the DNA matches it firmly.

-	TRBV29-1	TRBJ2-7	CSVAGGRNSYEQYF	TGCAGCGTTGCCGGGGGGCGAAATAGCTACGAGCAGTACTTC
-	TRBV27	TRBJ2-1	CASSQGSYNEQFF	TGTGCCAGCAGTCAGGGATCCTACAATGAGCAGTTCTTC
-	TRBV18	TRBJ2-7	CASSSLPTNSYEQYF	TGTGCCAGCTCCTCCCTTCCGACAAATTCCTACGAGCAGTACTTC
-	TRBV6-5	TRBJ2-7	CASSYLSAGGAGEQYF	TGTGCCAGCAGTTACCTGTCCGCCGGCGGGGCGGGGGAGCAGTACTTC
-	TRBV14	TRBJ2-5	CASSRRGSQETQYF	TGTGCCAGCAGCCGGCGGGGTTCCCAAGAGACCCAGTACTTC
TRBD1	TRBV6-1	TRBJ1-5	CASGGTGGFGSNQPQHF	TGTGCCAGCGGTGGGACAGGGGGTTTCGGAAGCAATCAGCCCCAGCATTTT
TRBD2	TRBV9	TRBJ2-3	CASSDSGRGTDTQYF	TGTGCCAGCAGCGATAGCGGGAGAGGTACAGATACGCAGTATTTT
-	TRBV11-2	TRBJ2-7	CASSTRVEPYEQYF	TGTGCCAGCAGCACGCGGGTAGAACCGTACGAGCAGTACTTC
-	TRBV27	TRBJ2-1	CASRIGRGDHNEQFF	TGTGCCAGCAGAATTGGCAGGGGCGATCACAATGAGCAGTTCTTC
-	TRBV25-1	TRBJ2-5	CASSESGDFQETQYF	TGTGCCAGCAGTGAAAGTGGAGACTTCCAAGAGACCCAGTACTTC
TRBD2	TRBV5-1	TRBJ2-3	CASSEEGRAADTQYF	TGCGCCAGCAGCGAGGAGGGGAGGGCAGCAGATACGCAGTATTTT
TRBD2	TRBV29-1	TRBJ2-2	CSVAGLAGGTGELFF	TGCAGCGTTGCGGGACTAGCGGGAGGAACCGGGGAGCTGTTTTTT
-	TRBV15	TRBJ1-1	CATSRDLAGNTEAFF	TGTGCCACCAGCAGAGATTTAGCGGGGAACACTGAAGCTTTCTTT
-	TRBV27	TRBJ1-1	CASSPTPDRIEAFF	TGTGCCAGCAGTCCCACCCCCGACAGGATTGAAGCTTTCTTT
-	TRBV30	TRBJ2-3	CAWSAGSTDTQYF	TGTGCCTGGAGTGCAGGGAGCACAGATACGCAGTATTTT
TRBD1	TRBV28	TRBJ1-5	CASSSLTGGVQPQHF	TGTGCCAGCAGTTCCCTGACAGGGGGGGTTCAGCCCCAGCATTTT
TRBD1	TRBV5-6	TRBJ2-7	CASSLGPGTGINEQYF	TGTGCCAGCAGCTTGGGGCCCGGGACAGGGATCAACGAGCAGTACTTC
TRBD1	TRBV2	TRBJ1-5	CASSDPETGVSQPQHF	TGTGCCAGCAGTGACCCCGAGACAGGGGTGTCTCAGCCCCAGCATTTT
-	TRBV29-1	TRBJ1-4	CSVEVAPLGGVREKLFF	TGCAGCGTTGAGGTTGCCCCTTTAGGGGGAGTCCGTGAAAAACTGTTTTTT
-	TRBV30	TRBJ1-3	CAWNPGGNTIYF	TGTGCCTGGAACCCCGGTGGAAACACCATATATTTT
-	TRBV19	TRBJ1-6	CASSISTGGSPLHF	TGTGCCAGTAGTATATCAACTGGTGGTTCACCCCTCCACTTT
-	TRBV30	TRBJ2-7	CAWRSRVREQYF	TGTGCCTGGAGGTCCAGGGTGAGGGAGCAGTACTTC
-	TRBV5-1	TRBJ1-2	CASSSGQANYGYTF	TGCGCCAGCAGCTCGGGACAAGCTAACTATGGCTACACCTTC
-	TRBV29-1	TRBJ2-7	CSVVRDRTSSYEQYF	TGCAGCGTTGTTAGAGACAGGACGAGCTCCTACGAGCAGTACTTC
TRBD2	TRBV2	TRBJ2-2	CASSDPLAGGTGELFF	TGTGCCAGCAGTGATCCCCTAGCGGGCGGGACCGGGGAGCTGTTTTTT
-	TRBV7-2	TRBJ1-4	CASSSTGQRENEKLFF	TGTGCCAGCAGTTCAACGGGCCAAAGGGAGAATGAAAAACTGTTTTTT
-	TRBV13	TRBJ2-5	CASSLGRSGETQYF	TGTGCCAGCAGCTTAGGCCGGTCCGGAGAGACCCAGTACTTC
-	TRBV5-1	TRBJ2-7	CASSLATSDYEQYF	TGCGCCAGCAGCTTGGCCACTAGTGACTACGAGCAGTACTTC
-	TRBV18	TRBJ1-2	CASSPAGSEGLLGYGYTF	TGTGCCAGCTCACCGGCGGGAAGCGAGGGGCTCTTGGGCTATGGCTACACCTTC
-	TRBV9	TRBJ2-7	CASSPPRLAEYSYEQYF	TGTGCCAGCAGCCCACCCCGGTTAGCGGAGTACTCCTACGAGCAGTACTTC
-	TRBV7-2	TRBJ1-2	CASSIPGVSGGYTF	TGTGCCAGCAGCATACCAGGGGTATCGGGTGGCTACACCTTC
TRBD1	TRBV7-9	TRBJ1-4	CASSPSGTAEKLFF	TGTGCCAGCAGCCCCTCCGGGACAGCCGAAAAACTGTTTTTT
-	TRBV9	TRBJ1-3	CASSVSTFGNTIYF	TGTGCCAGCAGCGTCTCAACATTTGGAAACACCATATATTTT
TRBD1	TRBV25-1	TRBJ1-3	CASSEFQGARGNTIYF	TGTGCCAGCAGTGAATTTCAGGGGGCGCGAGGAAACACCATATATTTT
TRBD2	TRBV5-4	TRBJ2-3	CASSFGREGHTDTQYF	TGTGCCAGCAGCTTCGGGCGGGAGGGACACACAGATACGCAGTATTTT
TRBD2	TRBV28	TRBJ2-7	CASSLGSGNRRAYEQYF	TGTGCCAGCAGTTTGGGTAGCGGGAATAGGAGGGCCTACGAGCAGTACTTC
-	TRBV2	TRBJ1-5	CASKAGQNQPQHF	TGTGCCAGCAAGGCCGGACAGAATCAGCCCCAGCATTTT
-	TRBV6-1	TRBJ1-5	CASRGETASNQPQHF	TGTGCCAGCAGAGGTGAGACAGCGAGCAATCAGCCCCAGCATTTT
-	TRBV5-1	TRBJ1-1	CASSLGQENTEAFF	TGCGCCAGCAGCTTGGGACAGGAGAACACTGAAGCTTTCTTT
TRBD2	TRBV27	TRBJ2-1	CASSSRSGIYNEQFF	TGTGCCAGCAGTTCACGCAGCGGGATCTACAATGAGCAGTTCTTC
TRBD2	TRBV9	TRBJ2-7	CASSYGLAGAYEQYF	TGTGCCAGCAGCTACGGACTAGCGGGAGCCTACGAGCAGTACTTC
TRBD2	TRBV12-5	TRBJ2-2	CASGSSLAENTGELFF	TGTGCTAGTGGTTCCTCGCTAGCGGAGAACACCGGGGAGCTGTTTTTT
TRBD2	TRBV5-6	TRBJ2-7	CASSFRTSGYYEQYF	TGTGCCAGCAGCTTCAGGACTAGCGGCTACTACGAGCAGTACTTC
TRBD1	TRBV27	TRBJ1-2	CASTQGTGVESDGYTF	TGTGCCAGCACCCAAGGGACAGGGGTTGAAAGTGATGGCTACACCTTC
-	TRBV5-1	TRBJ2-3	CASSLDRLADTQYF	TGCGCCAGCAGCTTGGATCGTCTAGCAGATACGCAGTATTTT
TRBD1	TRBV10-3	TRBJ1-1	CAISDRTGGFTEAFF	TGTGCCATCAGTGATCGGACAGGGGGCTTCACTGAAGCTTTCTTT
TRBD2	TRBV6-1	TRBJ2-7	CASSEAPGGSSYEQYF	TGTGCCAGCAGTGAAGCGCCCGGCGGGAGCTCCTACGAGCAGTACTTC
TRBD1	TRBV9	TRBJ2-1	CASSLPRTGSSYNEQFF	TGTGCCAGCAGTCTACCCCGGACAGGGAGCTCCTACAATGAGCAGTTCTTC
TRBD2	TRBV28	TRBJ2-5	CASRLSGTETQYF	TGTGCCAGCAGACTTAGCGGGACAGAGACCCAGTACTTC
TRBD1	TRBV29-1	TRBJ2-7	CSVAIQGSRREQYF	TGCAGCGTAGCAATACAGGGGTCACGGCGCGAGCAGTACTTC
-	TRBV5-4	TRBJ2-2	CASSPRLGTGELFF	TGTGCCAGCAGCCCACGACTGGGCACCGGGGAGCTGTTTTTT
TRBD1	TRBV2	TRBJ2-1	CASHEARGRNEQFF	TGTGCCAGCCATGAGGCTAGGGGGCGGAATGAGCAGTTCTTC
-	TRBV9	TRBJ2-7	CASSENAGFYEQYF	TGTGCCAGCAGCGAGAACGCAGGGTTCTACGAGCAGTACTTC
TRBD2	TRBV6-5	TRBJ2-3	CASRSSGRTDTQYF	TGTGCCAGCAGGTCCAGCGGGAGGACAGATACGCAGTATTTT